This T cell receptor (beta chain) was sequenced during a study of T cell repertoires in cytomegalovirus infection (dated by TCRdb to about 2019). Study-wide context: Recently identified HLA-C-restricted CMV epitopes, whose presentation resists viral immunomodulation, were targeted by peptide stimulations together with well-studied HLA-B-restricted epitopes. Donor HLA type was relevant to the analysis, as public TCR beta signatures indicated carriage of CMV infection together with the matching HLA type. Overall study results and their limits: Carriers of CMV infection plus the relevant HLA type were discriminated by the cumulative frequency of public TCR beta family members in the study cohort and in an independent approximately 360-donor cohort. The ex vivo response was dominated by HLA-C-restricted CMV-specific TCR beta clonotypes, and the single most frequent clonotype in two of eight donors was supplied by these HLA-C-restricted clonotypes.

The treatment or condition label of this sample denotes: in vitro stimulation with specific CMV peptide epitopes to enrich CMV-specific T cells. Instrument used: Illumina HiSeq 1500. TCRdb reprocessing: public reads trimmed at Q25 with fastp, clones called with MiXCR, in-frame beta chains kept. CDR3 protein sequences are deduplicated, and each keeps its most common genes and DNA. In all, the sample holds 640,000 or so distinct CDR3 sequences, and around 35% of those were seen once. The ten largest clones represent 18% of the sample. V is shortened by 4 bases, J by 11 bases, and the region joining them spans 15 bases. In the germline V gene, CDR1 corresponds to SGHTA and CDR2 to FQGNSA. From the cysteine up to the phenylalanine, the CDR3 has a length of 13 residues. Kept here is only the CDR3 DNA, which spans 39 bases and is read in frame from base 1. This clonotype showed up many times. Its antigen target is currently unknown. Base qualities are missing; no much larger clone stands one base away.

Sequenced material: cultured PBMCs, taken from culture after CMV antigen stimulation. The chain was built from TRBV7-2 and TRBJ1-5, with no D gene named confidently. The source is a human donor in good health (CMV status not recorded). Some clones in this sample may be carry-over from other donors' samples. The CDR3 protein: CASSSSPNQAQHF. The DNA sequence reads TGTGCCAGCAGCTCTTCCCCTAACCAGGCCCAGCATTTT. The full variable domain, with segments outside the CDR3 supplied by the reference TRBV7-2 and TRBJ1-5 proteins, appears as GAGVSQSPSNKVTEKGKDVELRCDPISGHTALYWYRQSLGQGLEFLIYFQGNSAPDKSGLPSDRFSAERTGGSVSTLTIQRTQQEDSAVYLCASSSSPNQAQHFGDGTRLSIL.